Listed here are 16 T cell receptor beta chains from one sample, sequenced in a study of CXCR3-negative and CXCR3-positive naive CD8 T cells. The TRB libraries of cDNA were built by UMI-labeled 5' RACE. After re-calling the 5' RACE reads, TCRdb lists one entry per CDR3 protein, DNA absent. This table lists 92,000 or so distinct CDR3 sequences. Sequencing was done on a sample of naive CXCR3- CD8+ T cells from blood. Described subset: CD45RO-CCR7+CD27+CD95- naive CD8+ T cells lacking CXCR3 (TNR3-). The origin of the receptors is a human donor in good health. Some clones in this sample may be carry-over from other donors' samples.

This sequence joins TRBV7-9 and TRBJ1-4; TCRdb returns TRBD1, unconfirmable since there is no DNA. Germline V gene data show CDR1 as SEHNR and CDR2 as FQNEAQ (reference sequence). The CDR3 has 15 amino acids. The CDR3 region is CASSSTQGSHKKLFF. Complete variable domain (other parts from reference TRBV7-9 and TRBJ1-4): DTGVSQNPRHKITKRGQNVTFRCDPISEHNRLYWYRQTLGQGPEFLTYFQNEAQLEKSRLLSDRFSAERPKGSFSTLEIQRTEQGDSAMYLCASSSTQGSHKKLFFGSGTQLSVL.

The V and J genes are TRBV6-4 and TRBJ2-1. CDR3 length equals 15 residues. The germline V gene has CDR1 MRHNA and CDR2 SNTAGT. The CDR3 here is CASSGRDSPYNEQFF.

V gene TRBV20-1 combines with J gene TRBJ2-5; there is no DNA to check the TCRdb D call of TRBD2. Per germline, CDR1 DFQATT and CDR2 SNEGSKA (reference sequence). There are 18 residues in the CDR3. The CDR3 sequence is CSAHHGAPSGGPQETQYF.

The V and J genes are TRBV30 and TRBJ1-1; TCRdb reports TRBD1, a call that lacks DNA to check it against. This CDR3 spans 13 amino acids. Germline V gene lookup returns CDR1 GTSNPN and CDR2 SVGIG (reference sequence). The CDR3 spells CAWSYGGNTEAFF.

The V call is TRBV20-1, the J call TRBJ2-1; TCRdb calls TRBD1, which cannot be checked without DNA. Germline V gene sequence: CDR1 DFQATT, CDR2 SNEGSKA (reference sequence). The CDR3 loop spans 14 amino acids. This CDR3 reads CSAGEADSYNEQFF.

This chain's CDR3 is CASSQVGVNEKLFF. The gene calls are TRBV14 and TRBJ1-4. CDR3 length: 14 residues. Germline values: CDR1 SGHDN, CDR2 FVKESK.

V is TRBV5-1 and J is TRBJ2-5; without DNA, the TCRdb call of TRBD1 cannot be checked. Germline V gene lookup returns CDR1 SGHRS and CDR2 YFSETQ. This CDR3 spans 15 amino acids. The chain's CDR3 is CASSLVSNLQETQYF.

The CDR3 region is CASSKRWLAATYNEQFF. The V and J genes are TRBV21-1 and TRBJ2-1; TCRdb designates TRBD2, a call that cannot be tested without DNA. TRBV21-1 is a documented pseudogene. This CDR3 region has 17 residues.

The chain employs TRBV4-2 and TRBJ2-2. The germline V gene has CDR1 LGHNA and CDR2 YNFKEQ. The CDR3 consists of 14 residues. CDR3 residues: CASSQGQGGGELFF.

This chain uses TRBV29-1 with TRBJ1-1; the TRBD1 assignment by TCRdb is unverifiable without DNA. Germline-derived CDR1 and CDR2 are SQVTM and ANQGSEA. The CDR3 loop spans 11 amino acids. The CDR3 reads CSLWQGTEAFF.

The chain couples TRBV23-1 to TRBJ2-7; TCRdb gives TRBD1 as the D gene, but with no DNA this cannot be confirmed. TRBV23-1 is assigned to the ORF class and has an uncertain function. The CDR3 covers 13 residues. CDR3 in amino acids: CAMKRQGINEQYF.

The CDR3 protein is CASSYSSPLAAKSNEQFF. The V call is TRBV6-2 or TRBV6-3, the J call TRBJ2-1; TCRdb reports TRBD2, a call that lacks DNA to check it against. Germline V CDR1 and CDR2: MNHEY, SVGEGT. The CDR3 runs 18 residues.

V usage is TRBV5-6 and J usage is TRBJ2-7; TCRdb's D call of TRBD2 is untestable without DNA. CDR3 length: 15 amino acids. The germline V gene has CDR1 SGHDT and CDR2 YYEEEE. The CDR3 loop is CASSSSGPLAYEQYF.

The J gene is TRBJ2-7, the V gene TRBV12-3 or TRBV12-4; lacking DNA, the TRBD2 call made by TCRdb goes unchecked. The CDR3 has 13 residues. CDR3 region: CASSFDYAYEQYF.

This sequence joins TRBV20-1 and TRBJ2-1; TCRdb picks TRBD2, but there is no DNA to check that call. The germline gives CDR1 DFQATT, CDR2 SNEGSKA (reference sequence). The CDR3 length is 14 residues. CDR3: CSARTGLVPNEQFF.

CDR3 residues: CSAWVGPADTQYF. The chain carries TRBV29-1 and TRBJ2-3; checking the TCRdb D call of TRBD2 is not possible without DNA. This CDR3 has 13 amino acids. Germline V lookup: CDR1 SQVTM, CDR2 ANQGSEA.